This T cell receptor (beta chain) was recovered during a study of cytomegalovirus exposure and HLA in healthy donors. The PCR was carried out with 60 Vbeta primers and 13 Jbeta primers. Profiling relied on immunoSEQ multiplex PCR, and the TCRdb table lists in-frame clones only, not all of them. The data contain around 100,000 clones, about 71% of them seen just once; the ten biggest clones take up approximately 3.5%. On this clone itself: What it binds is not known.

Study-level points and caveats: The majority of CMV-associated TCR beta chains were reported as apparently HLA-restricted in a later analysis. Cytomegalovirus-associated TCR beta chains were listed, numbering roughly 150.

The sequencing input was PBMCs. The receptor was isolated from a woman aged 45 to 65 in good health and CMV-seronegative.

The CDR3 DNA reads TGTGCCAGTAGTGTCACAGGGGGCCCCTACGAGCAGTACTTC. Translating it yields CASSVTGGPYEQYF. The gene calls are TRBV19 and TRBJ2-7; TRBD1 matches 9 bases. CDR1 is LNHDA, CDR2 SQIVND, per germline (reference sequence). V dropped 5 bases and J dropped 2; count of bases not matched to a gene: 4. The CDR3 is made up of 14 amino acids.